The 27 T cell receptor beta chains presented below share a single source sample, sequenced in a study of T-cell reconstitution after alpha-beta-depleted transplantation in children. Molecular barcoding with unique molecular identifiers was used for the TCRbeta library. TCRdb reanalysed the PCR reads using MiXCR and keeps one entry per CDR3 protein. The sample lists around 300,000 distinct CDR3 sequences, 23% occurring once. The specimen comprised PBMCs, mostly from graft donor cells, sampled 180 days after TCRalphabeta/CD19-depleted stem cell transplant. Source of these receptors: a male patient aged 10 to 17 who had a stem cell transplant for acute lymphoblastic leukemia, so the T cells may come from the graft donor.

In its sample, this clonotype was seen a few times. This rearrangement joins TRBV20-1 to TRBJ1-4; no firm D call. Germline CDR1 is DFQATT and CDR2 is SNEGSKA (reference sequence). V lost 5 bases and J 4 bases, leaving 11 bases between the germline ends. The CDR3 covers 13 residues. CDR3 residues: CSAFHEVNEKLFF. The CDR3 nucleotides are TGCAGTGCTTTTCATGAGGTTAATGAAAAACTGTTTTTT.

This clonotype was picked up many times. The DNA for the CDR3 is TGCGCCAGCAGCCAGGTCGGGACTAGCGGGCCCCACAATGAGCAGTTCTTC. This sequence encodes CASSQVGTSGPHNEQFF. J is TRBJ2-1 and V is TRBV4-1, with 12 nucleotides matching TRBD2. The CDR3 loop spans 17 amino acids. Germline V lookup: CDR1 MGHRA, CDR2 YSYEKL. V dropped 3 bases and J dropped 5; count of bases not matched to a gene: 8.

This clonotype was counted only a few times. The chain combines TRBV12-3 or TRBV12-4 with TRBJ2-3; D unclear. The CDR3 spans 13 residues. Deletions cut 3 bases from V and 4 bases from J, with 8 bases between. CDR3 loop: CASSFRGPDTQYF. The CDR3 DNA follows: TGTGCCAGCAGTTTTAGAGGTCCAGATACGCAGTATTTT.

This clonotype was counted at least ten times. This rearrangement joins TRBV4-1 to TRBJ2-5; 13 bases agree with TRBD2. The CDR3 has 16 residues. The J segment lost 5 bases and the V segment lost 4 bases, leaving 7 bases of the junction unmatched. Germline values: CDR1 MGHRA, CDR2 YSYEKL. DNA of the CDR3: TGCGCCAGCAGCCGAGGACTAGCGGGAGCCTCGGAGACCCAGTACTTC. The encoded protein is CASSRGLAGASETQYF.

This clonotype was seen at least ten times. The chain has TRBV20-1 and TRBJ1-5, with D uncertain. Trimming stripped 6 bases from V and 0 bases from J, with 9 bases between. There are 13 residues in the CDR3. Germline lookup yields CDR1 DFQATT and CDR2 SNEGSKA (reference sequence). CDR3 residues: CSAAADSNQPQHF. The CDR3 DNA sequence: TGCAGTGCCGCGGCGGATAGCAATCAGCCCCAGCATTTT.

This clonotype was picked up a small number of times. This rearrangement joins TRBV9 to TRBJ2-1, with D uncertain. The CDR3 sequence is 13 residues long. With 4 bases removed from V and 6 bases from J, the gap between germline ends came to 11 bases. Germline-derived CDR1 and CDR2 are SGDLS and YYNGEE. CDR3 DNA: TGTGCCAGCAGCCAAAGTGGGCGCAATGAGCAGTTCTTC. The encoded protein is CASSQSGRNEQFF.

The chain recombines TRBV27 with TRBJ1-5, with no clear D. The germline V gene has CDR1 MNHEY and CDR2 SMNVEV (reference sequence). The CDR3 totals 17 residues. V was cut by 3 bases and J by 0 bases, with 15 bases left in between. DNA of the CDR3: TGTGCCAGCAGTTTCCTTCTTTACGGGGATAGCAATCAGCCCCAGCATTTT. Residues: CASSFLLYGDSNQPQHF.

The rearrangement links TRBV30 to TRBJ2-3; the D gene could be TRBD1 or TRBD2 (6 bases each). In germline, CDR1 is GTSNPN, CDR2 SVGIG (reference sequence). This CDR3 contains 14 residues. The ends were cut back, 0 bases at V and 6 bases at J, with 13 bases in the middle. CDR3 loop: CAWSVTGARDTQYF. The DNA for the CDR3 is TGTGCCTGGAGTGTAACGGGGGCGAGGGATACGCAGTATTTT.

This clonotype came up a few times. The J gene is TRBJ2-1, the V gene TRBV3-1, with D perhaps being TRBD1 or TRBD2 (5 bases each). This CDR3 region has 16 residues. Between the trimmed V and J ends, which lost 5 bases and 0 bases, there was a span of 14 bases. Germline lookup yields CDR1 LGHDT and CDR2 YNNKEL (reference sequence). The CDR3 coding sequence is TGTGCCAGCAGCTTGCACAGGAGGAGCTCCTACAATGAGCAGTTCTTC. It codes for CASSLHRRSSYNEQFF.

The chain recombines TRBV29-1 with TRBJ1-2; 9 positions match TRBD1. The germline CDR1 and CDR2 sequences are SQVTM and ANQGSEA. Trimming at V came to 5 bases and at J to 2 bases, leaving 3 bases not matched to a gene. The CDR3 runs to 13 residues. CDR3 sequence reads: CSVPQGANYGYTF. Written as DNA, the CDR3 is TGCAGCGTTCCACAGGGGGCCAACTATGGCTACACCTTC.

J is TRBJ2-7 and V is TRBV21-1; the tabulated D call, TRBD2, remains unverified against the DNA. TRBV21-1 is shown as a pseudogene. This CDR3 spans 18 amino acids. The CDR3 DNA follows: TGTGCCAGCAGCAAAGCGTCCGACCGACTAGCGGGAGGGTACGAGCAGTACTTC. Translated: CASSKASDRLAGGYEQYF.

The chain joins TRBV5-1 to TRBJ1-5; 10 positions agree with TRBD1. The CDR3 loop spans 14 amino acids. Germline V gene data show CDR1 as SGHRS and CDR2 as YFSETQ. V lost 5 bases, J lost 11 bases, and 10 bases stayed unmatched. The CDR3 region is CASRNPGQGRSQHF. The CDR3 nucleotides are TGCGCCAGCAGAAATCCGGGACAGGGGAGGTCCCAGCATTTT.

The chain recombines TRBV9 with TRBJ1-2; TRBD1 matches 10 bases. Germline V gives CDR1 SGDLS, CDR2 YYNGEE. The CDR3 contains 15 residues. Trimming cost V 3 bases and J 4 bases; bases outside gene matches: 6. Here the CDR3 DNA reads TGTGCCAGCAGCGATCGGACAGGGGGGTCCTATGGCTACACCTTC. Encoded protein: CASSDRTGGSYGYTF.

The table lists this clonotype with a few counts. V and J are TRBV29-1 and TRBJ2-1; a weak D match, TRBD1 (6 bases). This CDR3 contains 15 residues. CDR1 is SQVTM and CDR2 is ANQGSEA in the germline V gene. The ends were cut back, 7 bases at V and 0 bases at J, with 16 bases in the middle. CDR3 bases: TGCAGCGGGCTCAGGGGCCCCCCCTCCTACAATGAGCAGTTCTTC. Translated: CSGLRGPPSYNEQFF.

The chain employs TRBV9 and TRBJ2-1, with no clear D. V was trimmed by 0 bases and J by 0 bases, leaving 19 bases between them. This CDR3 is 19 amino acids long. The germline V gene has CDR1 SGDLS and CDR2 YYNGEE. The CDR3 nucleotides are TGTGCCAGCAGCGTAGTTGATTCCCTTATGCTTCGCTCCTACAATGAGCAGTTCTTC. This sequence encodes CASSVVDSLMLRSYNEQFF.

This clonotype was counted once. The V and J genes are TRBV5-1 and TRBJ1-4; 10 bases are shared with TRBD1. V lost 0 bases, J lost 2 bases, and 7 bases stayed unmatched. The CDR3 is 18 amino acids. Germline lookup yields CDR1 SGHRS and CDR2 YFSETQ. CDR3 in DNA: TGCGCCAGCAGCTTGGCCAAAGGGACAGGGGAGACTAATGAAAAACTGTTTTTT. Translating it yields CASSLAKGTGETNEKLFF.

The chain has TRBV15 and TRBJ1-2; 7 bases agree with TRBD1. The CDR3 is made up of 15 amino acids. CDR1 and CDR2 from the germline V gene are LNHNV and YYDKDF (reference sequence). Trimming took 5 bases from V and 1 from J; bases not matched to a gene: 7. CDR3 loop: CATSVLTGFNYGYTF. The CDR3 coding sequence is TGTGCCACCAGCGTCTTGACAGGGTTTAACTATGGCTACACCTTC. The full variable domain, in which reference TRBV15 and TRBJ1-2 provide the parts outside the CDR3, is DAMVIQNPRYQVTQFGKPVTLSCSQTLNHNVMYWYQQKSSQAPKLLFHYYDKDFNNEADTPDNFQSRRPNTSFCFLDIRSPGLGDTAMYLCATSVLTGFNYGYTFGSGTRLTVV.

This clonotype was seen ten or more times. The gene calls are TRBV5-1 and TRBJ2-1, with a weak D call TRBD1 (6 bases). V lost 0 bases to trimming and J lost 4 bases, with 8 bases between them. Germline V gene sequence: CDR1 SGHRS, CDR2 YFSETQ. This CDR3 has 14 residues. The CDR3 region is CASSLGQGYNEQFF. The CDR3 DNA reads TGCGCCAGCAGCTTGGGGCAGGGGTACAATGAGCAGTTCTTC.

This clonotype was counted between two and nine times. The chain combines TRBV5-1 with TRBJ2-2, with a weak D call TRBD2 (6 bases). V lost 4 bases to trimming and J lost 4 bases, with 11 bases between them. CDR1 is SGHRS and CDR2 is YFSETQ in the germline V gene. The CDR3 sequence is 14 residues long. CDR3 residues: CASSRDLSTGELFF. CDR3 DNA sequence: TGCGCCAGCAGCCGGGACTTATCCACCGGGGAGCTGTTTTTT.

The chain uses TRBV7-2 and TRBJ1-1, with a weak D call TRBD1 (6 bases). This CDR3 contains 15 residues. The germline CDR1 and CDR2 sequences are SGHTA and FQGNSA. V gave up 0 bases and J gave up 4 bases, with 12 bases separating them. CDR3: CASSLALGGSTEAFF. As DNA, the CDR3 is TGTGCCAGCAGCTTAGCGCTAGGGGGGAGCACTGAAGCTTTCTTT. Combining the CDR3 with reference TRBV7-2 and TRBJ1-1 gives the whole variable domain GAGVSQSPSNKVTEKGKDVELRCDPISGHTALYWYRQSLGQGLEFLIYFQGNSAPDKSGLPSDRFSAERTGGSVSTLTIQRTQQEDSAVYLCASSLALGGSTEAFFGQGTRLTVV.

This clonotype appeared a few times. This chain links TRBV2 with TRBJ2-1; no definite D call. With 6 bases removed from V and 0 bases from J, the gap between germline ends came to 21 bases. The germline V gene encodes CDR1 SNHLY and CDR2 FYNNEI. The CDR3 has 18 amino acids. The chain's CDR3 is CASRTPVVGDRSYNEQFF. The CDR3 DNA reads TGTGCCAGCAGGACCCCCGTTGTGGGCGATCGCTCCTACAATGAGCAGTTCTTC.

The rearrangement uses TRBV5-1 and TRBJ1-1; 11 positions agree with TRBD1. Germline trimming cut 1 base from V and 5 bases from J; bases unmatched to any gene: 4. This CDR3 comprises 15 residues. CDR1 is SGHRS and CDR2 is YFSETQ in the germline V gene. CDR3 loop: CASSLWTGGRTEAFF. DNA for the CDR3: TGCGCCAGCAGCTTGTGGACAGGGGGCAGGACTGAAGCTTTCTTT.

In this sample, this clonotype turned up a few times. This rearrangement joins TRBV7-3 to TRBJ2-5; 12 positions agree with TRBD2. The CDR3 contains 16 residues. The germline V gene has CDR1 SGHTA and CDR2 FQGTGA. V was pared by 3 bases and J by 2 bases, with 4 bases of the junction left unmatched. CDR3 bases: TGTGCCAGCAGCTTTTCCGGACTAGCGGGACAAGAGACCCAGTACTTC. It specifies CASSFSGLAGQETQYF.

This chain connects TRBV20-1 to TRBJ1-2, with D perhaps TRBD1 (5 bases). Germline V gene lookup returns CDR1 DFQATT and CDR2 SNEGSKA (reference sequence). The CDR3 extends over 9 amino acids. As DNA, the CDR3 is TGCAGGGGGCTTTATGGCTACACCTTC. Translation gives CRGLYGYTF.

This clonotype was picked up a small number of times. The chain carries TRBV5-1 and TRBJ2-7, with D uncertain. Germline CDR1 SGHRS, CDR2 YFSETQ. Trimming took 0 bases from V and 8 from J, leaving 18 bases between them. This CDR3 comprises 15 residues. CDR3: CASSLGSPPTAQQYF. In DNA form, the CDR3 reads TGCGCCAGCAGCTTGGGAAGTCCACCAACGGCTCAGCAGTACTTC.

This clonotype turned up a few times. The chain combines TRBV12-3 or TRBV12-4 with TRBJ2-1, with a possible D match to TRBD2 (5 bases). V lost 3 bases and J lost 7, with 16 bases in between. The length of the CDR3 is 15 residues. CDR3 DNA sequence: TGTGCCAGCAGTTTCCTACGACCCACGGGGAATGAGCAGTTCTTC. Its translation is CASSFLRPTGNEQFF.

The sample holds a few counts of this clonotype. This sequence joins TRBV6-5 and TRBJ2-1; TRBD2 aligns across 13 bases. V shed 2 bases and J 9 bases; nucleotides not matched to a gene: 4. The CDR3 has 15 amino acids. Germline values: CDR1 MNHEY, CDR2 SVGAGI. For the CDR3, the DNA is TGTGCCAGCAGTTACGCGGGACTAGCGGGAATTGAGCAGTTCTTC. Its protein is CASSYAGLAGIEQFF.